This TCR beta chain is from a study of blood T cell repertoires in COVID-19. Study as a whole: The United States, Italy and Spain provided the acute and convalescent COVID-19 samples. PBMCs, B-cell-depleted T cells, or T cells were the source of the cDNA or gDNA that made up the material.

Trimming took 7 bases from V and 4 from J; bases not matched to a gene: 4. Germline V gene lookup returns CDR1 SGDLS and CDR2 YYNGEE. The CDR3 extends over 13 amino acids. Original processing notes: Reference gene primer amplification gave estimated nucleated cell counts. The data were produced by immunoSEQ multiplex PCR, yet TCRdb's version contains in-frame clones alone and is incomplete. That table gives V, J and clone size, and the DNA gave D and trimming. This sample has around 250,000 clones, with approximately 92% found just once. Sequencing was carried out using peripheral blood. The sequence came from a woman aged 40-49 years who had recovered from COVID-19. The chain uses TRBV9 and TRBJ1-1; 10 bases are shared with TRBD1. The DNA for the CDR3 is TGTGCCAGCGGGGACAGGGGAGGCACTGAAGCTTTCTTT. Amino acid sequence: CASGDRGGTEAFF.